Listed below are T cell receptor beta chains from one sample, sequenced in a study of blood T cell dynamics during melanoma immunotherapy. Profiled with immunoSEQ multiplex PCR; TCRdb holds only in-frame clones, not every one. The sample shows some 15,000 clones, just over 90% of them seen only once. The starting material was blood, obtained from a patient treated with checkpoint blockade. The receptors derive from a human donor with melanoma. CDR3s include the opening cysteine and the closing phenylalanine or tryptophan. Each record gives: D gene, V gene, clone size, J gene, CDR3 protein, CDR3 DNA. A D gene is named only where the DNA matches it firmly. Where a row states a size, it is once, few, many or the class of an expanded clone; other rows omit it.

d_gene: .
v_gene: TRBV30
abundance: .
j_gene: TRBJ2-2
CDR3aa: CAWSRGFGLNTGELFF
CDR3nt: TGTGCCTGGAGTCGAGGGTTCGGTCTGAACACCGGGGAGCTGTTTTTT

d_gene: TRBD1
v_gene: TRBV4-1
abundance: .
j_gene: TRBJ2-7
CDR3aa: CASSRTVPGQGAYEQYF
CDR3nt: TGCGCCAGCAGCCGGACGGTCCCGGGACAGGGGGCCTACGAGCAGTACTTC

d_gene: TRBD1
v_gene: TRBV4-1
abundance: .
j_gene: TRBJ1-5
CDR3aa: CASSQVVTGSQPQHF
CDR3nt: TGCGCCAGCAGCCAAGTTGTGACAGGGAGCCAGCCCCAGCATTTT

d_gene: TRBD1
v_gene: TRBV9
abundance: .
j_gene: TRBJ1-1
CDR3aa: CASSVLDRANTEAFF
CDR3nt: TGTGCCAGCAGCGTACTGGACAGGGCGAACACTGAAGCTTTCTTT

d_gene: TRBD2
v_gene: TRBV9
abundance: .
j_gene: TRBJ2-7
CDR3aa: CASSPGLAGHKQYF
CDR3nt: TGTGCCAGCAGCCCGGGACTAGCGGGGCACAAGCAGTACTTC

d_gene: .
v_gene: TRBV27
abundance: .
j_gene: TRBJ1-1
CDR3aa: CASSQSDSLAAFF
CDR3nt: TGTGCCAGCAGTCAATCGGACAGTCTCGCAGCTTTCTTT

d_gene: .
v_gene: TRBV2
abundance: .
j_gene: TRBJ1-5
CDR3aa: CASSYLDGAVQPQHF
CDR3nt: TGTGCCAGCAGTTACCTTGACGGGGCGGTTCAGCCCCAGCATTTT

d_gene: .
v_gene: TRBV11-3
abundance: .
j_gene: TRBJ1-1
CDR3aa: CASSLSTWAGGGTEAFF
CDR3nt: TGTGCCAGCAGCTTGAGTACGTGGGCAGGCGGGGGCACTGAAGCTTTCTTT

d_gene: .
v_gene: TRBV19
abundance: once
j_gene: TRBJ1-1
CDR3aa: CARGPQGNEAFF
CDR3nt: TGTGCCAGGGGCCCTCAAGGGAATGAAGCTTTCTTT

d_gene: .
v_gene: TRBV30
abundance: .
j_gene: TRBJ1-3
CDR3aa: CAWSVGGHSGNTIYF
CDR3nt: TGTGCCTGGAGTGTGGGGGGCCACTCTGGAAACACCATATATTTT

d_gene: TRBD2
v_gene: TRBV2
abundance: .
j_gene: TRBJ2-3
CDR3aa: CASRTYSGVFGADTQYF
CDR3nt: TGTGCCAGCAGGACTTATAGCGGGGTTTTCGGGGCAGATACGCAGTATTTT

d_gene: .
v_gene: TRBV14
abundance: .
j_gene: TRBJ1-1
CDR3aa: CASSQAGSFEAFF
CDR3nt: TGTGCCAGCAGCCAAGCTGGCAGCTTTGAAGCTTTCTTT

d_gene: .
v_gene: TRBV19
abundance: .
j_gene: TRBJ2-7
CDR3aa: CASSGTVSYEQYF
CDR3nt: TGTGCCAGTAGCGGGACGGTCTCCTACGAGCAGTACTTC

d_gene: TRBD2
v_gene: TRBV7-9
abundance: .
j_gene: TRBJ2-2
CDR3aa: CASSRTSLATGELFF
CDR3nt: TGTGCCAGCAGCCGGACTAGCCTGGCCACCGGGGAGCTGTTTTTT

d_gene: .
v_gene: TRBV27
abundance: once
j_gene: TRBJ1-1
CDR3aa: CASSPTNMDEAFF
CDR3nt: TGTGCCAGCAGCCCTACTAACATGGACGAAGCTTTCTTT

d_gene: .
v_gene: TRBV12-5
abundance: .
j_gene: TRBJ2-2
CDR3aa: CASGSGGGLFF
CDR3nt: TGTGCTAGTGGTTCGGGTGGGGGGCTGTTTTTT

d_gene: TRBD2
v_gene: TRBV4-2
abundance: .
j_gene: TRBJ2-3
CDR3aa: CASSQGTSGGESTDTQYF
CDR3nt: TGTGCCAGCAGCCAGGGAACTAGCGGGGGGGAAAGCACAGATACGCAGTATTTT

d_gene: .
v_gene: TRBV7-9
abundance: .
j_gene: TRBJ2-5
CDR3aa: CASTGRGRETQYF
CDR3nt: TGTGCCAGCACGGGGCGGGGTCGAGAGACCCAGTACTTC

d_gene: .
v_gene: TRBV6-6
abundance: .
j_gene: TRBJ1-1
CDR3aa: CASSYSPGTEAFF
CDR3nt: TGTGCCAGCAGTTACTCCCCAGGTACTGAAGCTTTCTTT

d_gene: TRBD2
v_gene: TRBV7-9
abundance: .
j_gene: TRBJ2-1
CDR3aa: CASSPGGREQFF
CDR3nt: TGTGCCAGCAGCCCGGGGGGGCGAGAGCAGTTCTTC

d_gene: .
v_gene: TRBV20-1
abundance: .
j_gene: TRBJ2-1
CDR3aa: CSASGAHEQFF
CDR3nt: TGCAGTGCTAGTGGGGCCCATGAGCAGTTCTTC

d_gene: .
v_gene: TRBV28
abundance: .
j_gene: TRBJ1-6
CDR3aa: CASSSPRGVYNSPLHF
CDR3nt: TGTGCCAGCAGTTCCCCCCGCGGAGTCTATAATTCACCCCTCCACTTT

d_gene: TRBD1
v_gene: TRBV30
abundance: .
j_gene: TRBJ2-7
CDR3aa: CAWSAGGQGSYEQYF
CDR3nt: TGTGCCTGGAGCGCTGGCGGACAGGGGTCCTACGAGCAGTACTTC

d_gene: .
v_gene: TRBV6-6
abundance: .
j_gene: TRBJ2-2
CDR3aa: CASSTSGTGELFF
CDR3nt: TGTGCCAGCAGTACTTCAGGGACCGGGGAGCTGTTTTTT

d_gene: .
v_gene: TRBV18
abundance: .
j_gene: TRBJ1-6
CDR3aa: CASSTREGQFGSPLHF
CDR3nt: TGTGCCAGCTCAACCCGGGAGGGGCAGTTCGGTTCACCCCTCCACTTT

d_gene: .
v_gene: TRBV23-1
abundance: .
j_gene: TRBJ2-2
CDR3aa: CASSQYRDPTGELFF
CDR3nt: TGCGCCAGCAGTCAATACCGAGACCCCACCGGGGAGCTGTTTTTT

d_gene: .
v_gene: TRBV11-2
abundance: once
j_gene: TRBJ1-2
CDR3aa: CASSLGAGRDYGYTF
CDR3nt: TGTGCCAGCAGCTTAGGGGCAGGGAGGGACTATGGCTACACCTTC